This T cell receptor beta chain was identified in a study of CD8+ T cells in alopecia areata. Comment on this clone: The antigen remains undetermined.

Germline V gene lookup returns CDR1 SGHTA and CDR2 FQGNSA. The CDR3 runs to 14 residues. Trimming removed 5 bases at V and 6 bases at J, with 16 bases between. General study results and limits: Many expanded lesional clones persisted in scalp and blood during tofacitinib.

Stated treatment: oral pan-JAK inhibitor, 5-10 mg twice daily. The sequencing template was cDNA reverse transcribed from extracted RNA. Only in-frame clones appear in the TCRdb table, and some are missing; sequencing was by immunoSEQ multiplex PCR. The repertoire holds 170,000 or so clones, with just over 65% as singletons. This clonotype was obtained from a human donor with alopecia areata. This specimen consisted of CD4+ T cells sorted from blood, obtained at week 4, from a patient treated with tofacitinib. This chain uses TRBV7-2 with TRBJ1-2; no firm D call. The CDR3 nucleotides read TGTGCCAGCAGCCCCCCGACCTGGGAGGATGGCTACACCTTC. Amino acid sequence: CASSPPTWEDGYTF.